Listed here are 20 T cell receptor beta chains from one sample, sequenced in a study of cytomegalovirus exposure and HLA in healthy donors. Researchers ran the PCR with 60 Vbeta and 13 Jbeta primers. Data came from immunoSEQ multiplex PCR; TCRdb stores just in-frame clones and leaves some out. The sample lists about 170,000 clones; around three quarters were seen once. Sequencing was done on a sample of PBMCs. The source is a woman aged 45-65 years in good health and CMV-seropositive.

The V call is TRBV9, the J call TRBJ2-7, with D possibly being TRBD1 (6 bases). In germline, CDR1 is SGDLS, CDR2 YYNGEE. The CDR3 consists of 14 residues. Trimming took off 0 bases at V and 2 bases at J, with 9 bases between the two ends. CDR3 protein: CASSVARGPYEQYF. DNA for the CDR3: TGTGCCAGCAGCGTAGCCAGGGGACCCTACGAGCAGTACTTC.

The chain carries TRBV9 and TRBJ2-3, with TRBD2 identical over 7 bases. The germline CDR1 and CDR2 sequences are SGDLS and YYNGEE. The J segment lost 0 bases and the V segment lost 0 bases, leaving 13 bases of the junction unmatched. This CDR3 has 19 residues. In nucleotides, the CDR3 is TGTGCCAGCAGCGTAGTCTCCCTAGCGGATGCTACTAGCACAGATACGCAGTATTTT. Translation gives CASSVVSLADATSTDTQYF.

The chain recombines TRBV7-9 with TRBJ2-2; 8 bases match TRBD1. From germline, CDR1 is SEHNR and CDR2 FQNEAQ (reference sequence). V shed 3 bases and J 6 bases; nucleotides not matched to a gene: 0. The CDR3 totals 13 residues. The chain's CDR3 is CASSFRGPGELFF. DNA for the CDR3: TGTGCCAGCAGCTTCAGGGGGCCCGGGGAGCTGTTTTTT.

This clone was seen a handful of times. The V and J genes are TRBV7-9 and TRBJ1-4, with 7 bases lining up with TRBD1. CDR1 SEHNR and CDR2 FQNEAQ come from the germline V gene (reference sequence). V lost 4 bases to trimming and J lost 7 bases; unmatched junction nucleotides: 12. The CDR3 extends over 16 amino acids. The CDR3 region is CASSSALPRQGEKLFF. Here the CDR3 DNA reads TGTGCCAGCAGCTCTGCACTCCCCCGACAGGGTGAAAAACTGTTTTTT.

The chain has TRBV19 and TRBJ1-1, with 7 bases matching TRBD1. Germline loops: CDR1 LNHDA, CDR2 SQIVND (reference sequence). With 7 bases clipped from V and 4 bases from J, the junction kept 6 bases outside the gene matches. The CDR3 covers 13 residues. For the CDR3, the DNA is TGTGCCAGTATCCCAGCAGGGGGCACTGAAGCTTTCTTT. Protein: CASIPAGGTEAFF. Full variable domain (rest looked up from reference TRBV19 and TRBJ1-1): DGGITQSPKYLFRKEGQNVTLSCEQNLNHDAMYWYRQDPGQGLRLIYYSQIVNDFQKGDIAEGYSVSREKKESFPLTVTSAQKNPTAFYLCASIPAGGTEAFFGQGTRLTVV.

Concerning this clone itself: At one boundary the junction diverges from the germline segment, which might be a read error. The rearrangement joins TRBV7-9 to TRBJ2-1; 11 bases map to TRBD2. This CDR3 is built from 16 residues. Germline CDR1 reads SEHNR; CDR2 reads FQNEAQ (reference sequence). This CDR3 is CSSSLATSGVANEQFF. The CDR3 DNA is TGTTCCAGCAGCTTAGCGACTAGCGGGGTGGCAAATGAGCAGTTCTTC.

The chain has TRBV2 and TRBJ1-2, with 7 positions matching TRBD1. There are 14 residues in the CDR3. V lost 8 bases and J lost 0; bases outside the gene matches: 6. Germline V gene lookup returns CDR1 SNHLY and CDR2 FYNNEI. The CDR3 sequence: CASHDRAPNYGYTF. The CDR3 DNA sequence: TGTGCCAGCCACGACAGGGCCCCTAACTATGGCTACACCTTC. Filled out from reference TRBV2 and TRBJ1-2, the complete variable domain reads EPEVTQTPSHQVTQMGQEVILRCVPISNHLYFYWYRQILGQKVEFLVSFYNNEISEKSEIFDDQFSVERPDGSNFTLKIRSTKLEDSAMYFCASHDRAPNYGYTFGSGTRLTVV.

This clone has just one count. Other DNA variants within this sample encode the same CDR3. The J gene is TRBJ2-7, the V gene TRBV6-5, with 7 bases matching TRBD2. Trimming at V came to 6 bases and at J to 7 bases, leaving 12 bases not matched to a gene. Germline V gene sequence: CDR1 MNHEY, CDR2 SVGAGI. The CDR3 sequence is 14 residues long. CDR3 sequence (DNA): TGTGCCAGCAGGGCTACATTCCCTAGCGGAGAGCAGTACTTC. As protein: CASRATFPSGEQYF.

The V and J genes are TRBV11-2 and TRBJ1-1, with D unclear. The CDR3 has 13 residues. Germline CDR1 SGHAT, CDR2 FQNNGV. V lost 5 bases and J 9 bases, leaving 16 bases between the germline ends. CDR3: CASSPLRGEKAFF. The CDR3 bases are TGTGCCAGCAGCCCGCTTAGAGGAGAAAAAGCTTTCTTT.

The chain uses TRBV2 and TRBJ2-3; maybe TRBD1 (5 bases). Trimming took off 6 bases at V and 2 bases at J, with 15 bases between the two ends. The CDR3 spans 15 residues. CDR1 is SNHLY and CDR2 is FYNNEI in the germline V gene. The CDR3 loop reads CASRLTGPFTDTQYF. Here the CDR3 DNA reads TGTGCCAGCAGACTCACAGGACCTTTCACAGATACGCAGTATTTT.

The V gene is TRBV6-5, the J gene TRBJ2-7; 7 positions agree with TRBD2. Germline V gene data show CDR1 as MNHEY and CDR2 as SVGAGI. V lost 2 bases to trimming and J lost 4 bases; unmatched junction nucleotides: 8. This CDR3 has 15 amino acids. For the CDR3, the DNA is TGTGCCAGCAGTTACCTCGGGAGGAGGGAGTACGAGCAGTACTTC. It is translated as CASSYLGRREYEQYF.

The rearrangement uses TRBV27 and TRBJ2-7; a weak D match, TRBD2 (5 bases). V was cut by 8 bases and J by 0 bases, with 20 bases left in between. CDR3 length equals 16 residues. In germline, CDR1 is MNHEY, CDR2 SMNVEV (reference sequence). CDR3 bases: TGTGCCAGCCGGAGGAACGGCGGGCCCAGCTCCTACGAGCAGTACTTC. Translation: CASRRNGGPSSYEQYF.

V is TRBV5-4 and J is TRBJ2-2, with TRBD2 matching 8 bases. The CDR3 totals 17 residues. Germline V CDR1 and CDR2: SGHNT, YYREEE (reference sequence). Trimming at V came to 4 bases and at J to 6 bases, leaving 14 bases not matched to a gene. The CDR3 loop is CASSNPGSGISSGELFF. The CDR3 region has the DNA TGTGCCAGCAGCAACCCGGGTAGCGGGATATCTTCCGGGGAGCTGTTTTTT.

This rearrangement joins TRBV6-5 to TRBJ1-2, with 7 nucleotides matching TRBD1. The CDR3 loop spans 13 amino acids. V trimming: 2 bases; J trimming: 8 bases; junction bases outside the gene matches: 5. Germline V gene lookup returns CDR1 MNHEY and CDR2 SVGAGI. Here the CDR3 reads CASSYLGGYGYTF. The CDR3, as DNA: TGTGCCAGCAGTTACCTAGGGGGCTACGGCTACACCTTC.

V and J are TRBV7-2 and TRBJ2-5; 8 bases fit TRBD1. The ends lost 2 bases at V and 12 bases at J; junction bases unmatched: 2. The CDR3 has 11 residues. Germline V CDR1 and CDR2: SGHTA, FQGNSA. In nucleotides, the CDR3 is TGTGCCAGCAGCTTAACGGACAGGGAGTACTTC. The encoded protein is CASSLTDREYF. Variable domain in full (rest from reference TRBV7-2 and TRBJ2-5): GAGVSQSPSNKVTEKGKDVELRCDPISGHTALYWYRQSLGQGLEFLIYFQGNSAPDKSGLPSDRFSAERTGGSVSTLTIQRTQQEDSAVYLCASSLTDREYFGPGTRLLVL.

The chain has TRBV13 and TRBJ2-2, with 12 bases aligning to TRBD2. V lost 5 bases and J lost 7; bases outside the gene matches: 11. This CDR3 is built from 17 residues. The germline CDR1 and CDR2 sequences are PRHDT and FYEKMQ (reference sequence). For the CDR3, the DNA is TGTGCCAGCAGCCGTCCGGGACTAGCGGGCTCTGTCGGGGAGCTGTTTTTT. Translating it yields CASSRPGLAGSVGELFF.

This clone was found a few times. V gene TRBV7-2 combines with J gene TRBJ2-3, with D possibly TRBD1 on 6 matching bases. Germline CDR1 is SGHTA and CDR2 is FQGNSA. The germline V and J ends were trimmed by 2 bases and 3 bases, with 21 bases remaining between them. The CDR3 is 18 amino acids. CDR3 protein: CASSLRAGQSVWTDTQYF. DNA of the CDR3: TGTGCCAGCAGCTTAAGGGCCGGACAGTCGGTGTGGACAGATACGCAGTATTTT.

CDR3 protein: CASSSWDIPHHQHF. The CDR3 DNA is TGTGCCAGCAGCTCCTGGGACATCCCCCATCACCAGCATTTT. The chain links TRBV5-6 to TRBJ1-5, with D perhaps matching TRBD1 (6 bases). The V gene's germline CDR1 is SGHDT and CDR2 YYEEEE. The germline V and J ends were trimmed by 3 bases and 12 bases, with 19 bases remaining between them. The CDR3 has 14 amino acids.

The rearrangement joins TRBV30 to TRBJ2-1, with 10 bases fitting TRBD1. From germline, CDR1 is GTSNPN and CDR2 SVGIG (reference sequence). This CDR3 is 13 amino acids long. Unmatched junction bases numbered 3, after V lost 5 bases and J lost 5 bases. CDR3 nucleotides: TGTGCCTGGGGGACAGGGGTTCACAATGAGCAGTTCTTC. It translates to CAWGTGVHNEQFF. The complete variable domain, with remaining parts taken from reference TRBV30 and TRBJ2-1, reads SQTIHQWPATLVQPVGSPLSLECTVEGTSNPNLYWYRQAAGRGLQLLFYSVGIGQISSEVPQNLSASRPQDRQFILSSKKLLLSDSGFYLCAWGTGVHNEQFFGPGTRLTVL.

The chain employs TRBV27 and TRBJ2-1, with 7 nucleotides matching TRBD2. The CDR3 spans 14 residues. J lost 6 bases, V lost 2 bases, and 4 bases had no gene match. Germline CDR1 is MNHEY and CDR2 is SMNVEV (reference sequence). The CDR3: CASSLAGAPNEQFF. Here the CDR3 DNA reads TGTGCCAGCAGTTTAGCGGGAGCCCCCAATGAGCAGTTCTTC.